These T cell receptor beta chains were read from a single sample in a study of blood T cell repertoires in COVID-19. Sequencing used immunoSEQ multiplex PCR; TCRdb keeps in-frame clones, though not all of them. The sample includes 200,000 to 250,000 clones, around 85% seen only once; the top ten take over 3%. Sequencing was done on a sample of PBMCs or T cells enriched from blood (not recorded which). The receptor set was obtained from a woman aged 45-60 years in a cohort exposed to, infected with or recovered from COVID-19 (not recorded which). CDR3s include the opening cysteine and the closing phenylalanine or tryptophan. Each record gives: V gene, J gene, D gene, clone size, CDR3 DNA, CDR3 protein. The D gene is left open where the match is weak. Size is stated for part of the rows, as once, few or many counts, or as a class when the clone is expanded.

v_gene: TRBV9
j_gene: TRBJ2-1
d_gene: TRBD2
abundance: -
CDR3nt: TGTGCCAGCAGCCGTCGGGCGGGGGGGCCTTTCTCCTACAATGAGCAGTTCTTC
CDR3aa: CASSRRAGGPFSYNEQFF

v_gene: TRBV19
j_gene: TRBJ1-2
d_gene: TRBD1
abundance: -
CDR3nt: TGTGCCAGCTCTATCCGGACAGGGGATGGCTACACCTTC
CDR3aa: CASSIRTGDGYTF

v_gene: TRBV11-3
j_gene: TRBJ1-5
d_gene: -
abundance: -
CDR3nt: TGTGCCAGCAGCCTCAGGGCGCAGGGGCCAGGAGTCCAGCCCCAGCATTTT
CDR3aa: CASSLRAQGPGVQPQHF

v_gene: TRBV28
j_gene: TRBJ2-5
d_gene: TRBD1
abundance: -
CDR3nt: TGTGCCAGCAGCCTACAGGGGGCCCAAGAGACCCAGTACTTC
CDR3aa: CASSLQGAQETQYF

v_gene: TRBV9
j_gene: TRBJ1-2
d_gene: -
abundance: -
CDR3nt: TGTGCCAGCAGCGTCGGGTATGGCTACACCTTC
CDR3aa: CASSVGYGYTF

v_gene: TRBV29-1
j_gene: TRBJ2-7
d_gene: -
abundance: -
CDR3nt: TGCAGCGTTTCGGCGCCAGGCGGGCCGAGCCTGACCTACGAGCAGTACTTC
CDR3aa: CSVSAPGGPSLTYEQYF

v_gene: TRBV5-1
j_gene: TRBJ2-7
d_gene: TRBD2
abundance: -
CDR3nt: TGCGCCAGCACAAGGGGGACTAGCGGTTACGAGCAGTACTTC
CDR3aa: CASTRGTSGYEQYF

v_gene: TRBV18
j_gene: TRBJ1-2
d_gene: TRBD1
abundance: -
CDR3nt: TGTGCCAGCTCACCAGTCGACAGGGGAGAAAGCTACACCTTC
CDR3aa: CASSPVDRGESYTF

v_gene: TRBV7-8
j_gene: TRBJ2-1
d_gene: -
abundance: -
CDR3nt: TGTGCCAGCAGCCCTCCGACAGCGAATGAGCAGTTCTTC
CDR3aa: CASSPPTANEQFF

v_gene: TRBV5-1
j_gene: TRBJ1-2
d_gene: TRBD1
abundance: -
CDR3nt: TGCGCCAGCAGCTTGGAAGGACAGGGTTGGGATGCCTATGGCTACACCTTC
CDR3aa: CASSLEGQGWDAYGYTF

v_gene: TRBV9
j_gene: TRBJ2-3
d_gene: TRBD2
abundance: -
CDR3nt: TGTGCCAGCAGCGCCCGACTAGCGGGGTCAGATACGCAGTATTTT
CDR3aa: CASSARLAGSDTQYF

v_gene: TRBV9
j_gene: TRBJ2-1
d_gene: TRBD2
abundance: -
CDR3nt: TGTGCCAGCAGCTTCAGCGGGGGGGCCTCCCGGAATGAGCAGTTCTTC
CDR3aa: CASSFSGGASRNEQFF

v_gene: TRBV12-2
j_gene: TRBJ1-1
d_gene: -
abundance: -
CDR3nt: TGTGCAAGTCGCGAGAGAGAGGAGCAGGGGTTGCGACGGAACACTGAAGCTTTCTTT
CDR3aa: CASREREEQGLRRNTEAFF

v_gene: TRBV4-2
j_gene: TRBJ2-7
d_gene: TRBD2
abundance: few
CDR3nt: TGTGCCAGCAGCCTATCTATGACTAGCGGGTTCGAGCAGTACTTC
CDR3aa: CASSLSMTSGFEQYF

v_gene: TRBV7-3
j_gene: TRBJ2-5
d_gene: -
abundance: few
CDR3nt: TGTGCCAGCAGCTTCGGACAGACACCCCAAGAGACCCAGTACTTC
CDR3aa: CASSFGQTPQETQYF